These 31 T cell receptor beta chains were sequenced from one sample in a study of T-cell memory formation after mild COVID-19 listed by TCRdb under 2021. Library preparation was by 5' RACE. TCRdb names Illumina NovaSeq 6000 as the instrument used. Using fastp at Q25 and MiXCR, TCRdb reprocessed the public reads and kept productive beta chains. All rows with the same CDR3 protein become a single entry with the most common DNA and genes. The sample table records some 320,000 distinct CDR3 sequences; over 11% of these occur just once. The ten most abundant clones make up around 23% of the sample. The sequencing sample was made of PBMCs or a T cell subset sorted from them (not recorded which). Receptors originate from a man aged 18 to 30 who had mild COVID-19 (a few samples of this study predate the infection). The sample titles of this study are shuffled in the database, so cell type and time point are left out; the donor was told from shared clones.

This clonotype has at least ten counts. The chain couples TRBV5-1 to TRBJ2-1; D not resolved. V was cut by 0 bases and J by 2 bases, with 3 bases left in between. CDR3 length equals 13 residues. Germline V gene sequence: CDR1 SGHRS, CDR2 YFSETQ. Written as DNA, the CDR3 is TGCGCCAGCAGCTTGGGCGCCTACAATGAGCAGTTCTTC. Its protein product is CASSLGAYNEQFF.

Of note for this clonotype: Likely a read error: the CDR3 ends without its conserved phenylalanine or tryptophan. The DNA is left out, because the CDR3 cannot be placed on it with certainty; the CDR3 is given as TCRdb lists it. This rearrangement joins TRBV18 to TRBJ2-1; no DNA check was done on the table's D call, TRBD2. Germline-derived CDR1 and CDR2 are KGHSH and LQKENI. The length of the CDR3 is 11 amino acids, counting both ends. CDR3 region: CASSPLAFTLS.

The V and J genes are TRBV25-1 and TRBJ2-5; no reliable D call. Deletions cut 1 base from V and 7 bases from J, with 16 bases between. Germline lookup yields CDR1 MGHDK and CDR2 SYGVNS. The CDR3 extends over 15 amino acids. The CDR3 here is CASSESLSFPGTQYF. CDR3 nucleotides: TGTGCCAGCAGTGAATCACTCAGCTTTCCAGGGACCCAGTACTTC.

This clonotype was found a few times. The genes are TRBV12-3 or TRBV12-4 and TRBJ2-5, with a possible D match to TRBD2 (6 bases). CDR3 length equals 15 residues. The germline V and J ends were trimmed by 4 bases and 5 bases, with 17 bases remaining between them. The CDR3 coding sequence is TGTGCCAGCAGTTCTAATAACGCAGGGAGGGAGACCCAGTACTTC. Translation: CASSSNNAGRETQYF.

This clonotype was picked up a small number of times. The chain combines TRBV15 with TRBJ2-1, with D uncertain. The CDR3 totals 12 residues. V lost 0 bases and J lost 9, with 6 bases in between. Germline CDR1 and CDR2: LNHNV and YYDKDF (reference sequence). The CDR3 reads CATSREGSEQFF. Written as DNA, the CDR3 is TGTGCCACCAGCAGAGAAGGCAGTGAGCAGTTCTTC.

The chain carries TRBV7-2 and TRBJ2-2; 7 bases map to TRBD2. The CDR3 extends over 14 amino acids. CDR1 and CDR2 from the germline V gene are SGHTA and FQGNSA. J gave up 9 bases and V 1 base, and 5 bases lay outside the gene matches. The CDR3 DNA is TGTGCCAGCAGCTTAGGAGCGGGGCGCCGGGAGCTGTTTTTT. Its protein is CASSLGAGRRELFF. The complete variable domain, with remaining parts taken from reference TRBV7-2 and TRBJ2-2, reads GAGVSQSPSNKVTEKGKDVELRCDPISGHTALYWYRQSLGQGLEFLIYFQGNSAPDKSGLPSDRFSAERTGGSVSTLTIQRTQQEDSAVYLCASSLGAGRRELFFGEGSRLTVL.

This clonotype has only a few counts. The chain uses TRBV3-1 and TRBJ2-1; D is undetermined. The CDR3 is 15 residues long. The germline V gene encodes CDR1 LGHDT and CDR2 YNNKEL (reference sequence). V was pared by 0 bases and J by 13 bases, with 19 bases between. DNA for the CDR3: TGTGCCAGCAGCCAAGATCTGGGAAGCCGGCCGGATCAGTTCTTC. This translates into CASSQDLGSRPDQFF.

This chain links TRBV6-5 with TRBJ2-5; 9 bases are shared with TRBD1. Unmatched junction bases numbered 12, after V lost 5 bases and J lost 5 bases. CDR3 length: 16 residues. Germline V gene data show CDR1 as MNHEY and CDR2 as SVGAGI. CDR3 DNA: TGTGCCAGCAGTCTCCTCGGGACAGGGTCACTTGAGACCCAGTACTTC. Protein product: CASSLLGTGSLETQYF.

This rearrangement joins TRBV7-2 to TRBJ2-1; TRBD1 matches 10 bases. Germline V gene lookup returns CDR1 SGHTA and CDR2 FQGNSA. The CDR3 runs 16 residues. The ends lost 5 bases at V and 6 bases at J; junction bases unmatched: 10. The CDR3 nucleotides read TGTGCCAGCAGCACGCCCCGGGACAGGGGAGGCAATGAGCAGTTCTTC. Its protein product is CASSTPRDRGGNEQFF.

This clonotype was counted a few times. The chain carries TRBV9 and TRBJ2-3; tentatively, D is TRBD1 (6 bases). The V end lost 3 bases, the J end lost 7 bases, and 18 bases lay between the germline ends. This CDR3 spans 15 amino acids. CDR1 is SGDLS, CDR2 YYNGEE, per germline. CDR3 DNA sequence: TGTGCCAGCAGCGCAGGGACACTCCGTGCCCATACGCAGTATTTT. Encoded protein: CASSAGTLRAHTQYF.

This clonotype was detected many times. The chain joins TRBV5-1 to TRBJ2-1; TRBD1 matches at 8 bases. The CDR3 is 13 amino acids. The germline CDR1 and CDR2 sequences are SGHRS and YFSETQ. J lost 8 bases, V lost 5 bases, and 6 bases had no gene match. The DNA of the CDR3 is TGCGCCAGCAGAATCCAGGGGGCGGATGAGCAGTTCTTC. Translated: CASRIQGADEQFF. The complete variable domain, with remaining parts taken from reference TRBV5-1 and TRBJ2-1, reads KAGVTQTPRYLIKTRGQQVTLSCSPISGHRSVSWYQQTPGQGLQFLFEYFSETQRNKGNFPGRFSGRQFSNSRSEMNVSTLELGDSALYLCASRIQGADEQFFGPGTRLTVL.

The chain employs TRBV5-5 and TRBJ1-1, with D perhaps TRBD1 (6 bases). Germline assignment: CDR1 SGHKS and CDR2 YYEKEE (reference sequence). The CDR3 covers 16 residues. Trimming took 6 bases from V and 0 from J, leaving 18 bases between them. As DNA, the CDR3 is TGTGCCAGCACCGACTTTGGGGGGGCGATGAACACTGAAGCTTTCTTT. It translates to CASTDFGGAMNTEAFF.

The V and J genes are TRBV4-3 and TRBJ2-3; 9 positions agree with TRBD2. V was pared by 0 bases and J by 1 base, with 8 bases of the junction left unmatched. The V gene's germline CDR1 is LGHNA and CDR2 YSLEER. CDR3 length equals 18 residues. The CDR3 region has the DNA TGCGCCAGCAGCCAAGAAGGGGGAGCGGGGGGCCGCACAGATACGCAGTATTTT. This gives the protein CASSQEGGAGGRTDTQYF.

This clonotype was seen a handful of times. The CDR3 DNA sequence: TGTGCCAGCAGCCCAGAGGCCCACGGTGGTCAGCCCCAGCATTTT. As protein: CASSPEAHGGQPQHF. This chain uses TRBV4-2 with TRBJ1-5; D is unclear. Deletions cut 4 bases from V and 6 bases from J, with 16 bases between. Germline V gives CDR1 LGHNA, CDR2 YNFKEQ. The length of the CDR3 is 15 residues.

This clonotype was seen a few times. This sequence joins TRBV12-3 or TRBV12-4 and TRBJ1-2; TRBD1 might be the D (5 bases). Trimming took off 3 bases at V and 9 bases at J, with 11 bases between the two ends. The CDR3 has 12 amino acids. The DNA for the CDR3 is TGTGCCAGCAGTTTGAGGCCAGGGAGCTACACCTTC. It is translated as CASSLRPGSYTF.

This clonotype came up many times. V is TRBV10-2 and J is TRBJ1-1, with TRBD1 matching 9 bases. CDR1 and CDR2 from the germline V gene are WSHSY and SAAADI. Unmatched junction bases numbered 6, after V lost 11 bases and J lost 2 bases. This CDR3 region has 13 residues. The CDR3 sequence: CAGNRGPNTEAFF. Here the CDR3 DNA reads TGCGCCGGTAACAGGGGGCCCAACACTGAAGCTTTCTTT.

This sequence joins TRBV6-6 and TRBJ1-2; no clear D. Trimming removed 1 base at V and 8 bases at J, with 5 bases between. The CDR3 extends over 11 amino acids. The germline gives CDR1 MNHNY, CDR2 SVGAGI (reference sequence). The CDR3: CASSYYGGYTF. CDR3 nucleotides: TGTGCCAGCAGTTACTACGGCGGCTACACCTTC.

The sample holds many counts of this clonotype. The chain joins TRBV12-3 or TRBV12-4 to TRBJ2-7, with 8 bases lining up with TRBD1. This CDR3 has 14 amino acids. With V trimmed by 2 bases and J by 4 bases, 4 bases remained unmatched. In DNA form, the CDR3 reads TGTGCCAGCAGTTTACGACAGGGGATTTACGAGCAGTACTTC. This codes for CASSLRQGIYEQYF.

This clonotype was seen a handful of times. V gene TRBV4-2 combines with J gene TRBJ2-2; 8 bases agree with TRBD1. This CDR3 is built from 16 residues. CDR1 LGHNA and CDR2 YNFKEQ come from the germline V gene. V gave up 0 bases and J gave up 7 bases; unmatched junction bases: 7. CDR3 sequence (DNA): TGTGCCAGCAGCCAAGAGTCCAGGGGGCCGGGCGGGGAGCTGTTTTTT. This encodes CASSQESRGPGGELFF.

The J gene is TRBJ2-2, the V gene TRBV4-1; D uncertain. The V end lost 5 bases, the J end lost 4 bases, and 8 bases lay between the germline ends. Germline values: CDR1 MGHRA, CDR2 YSYEKL. The CDR3 sequence is 13 residues long. In DNA form, the CDR3 reads TGCGCCAGCAGCGCCCCTCGCACCGGGGAGCTGTTTTTT. This encodes CASSAPRTGELFF.

V gene TRBV9 combines with J gene TRBJ1-1, with unresolved D. The CDR3 has 14 amino acids. The V gene's germline CDR1 is SGDLS and CDR2 YYNGEE. Trimming shortened V by 0 bases and J by 5 bases, and 11 bases separated the two germline ends. CDR3 region: CASSVGGGKTEAFF. In DNA form, the CDR3 reads TGTGCCAGCAGCGTAGGTGGAGGGAAGACTGAAGCTTTCTTT.

This clonotype was detected only a few times. The rearrangement uses TRBV5-1 and TRBJ2-5, with 7 nucleotides matching TRBD1. Trimming took 5 bases from V and 2 from J; bases not matched to a gene: 9. Per the germline V gene, CDR1 is SGHRS and CDR2 is YFSETQ. The CDR3 runs 15 residues. CDR3 in DNA: TGCGCCAGCAGTTCGCCCCGGACAGGACAAGAGACCCAGTACTTC. Protein sequence: CASSSPRTGQETQYF.

This clonotype occurred a few times. The chain links TRBV4-2 to TRBJ2-3, with 8 positions matching TRBD2. CDR1 and CDR2 from the germline V gene are LGHNA and YNFKEQ. The CDR3 sequence is 19 residues long. V lost 0 bases to trimming and J lost 1 base; unmatched junction nucleotides: 12. In DNA form, the CDR3 reads TGTGCCAGCAGCCAAGATTTTGCGGGGGGCCTGGGTGGCACAGATACGCAGTATTTT. Encoded protein: CASSQDFAGGLGGTDTQYF.

This clonotype occurred many times. The chain uses TRBV6-4 and TRBJ2-2, with no clear D. V was cut by 0 bases and J by 7 bases, with 6 bases left in between. This CDR3 comprises 13 residues. From germline, CDR1 is MRHNA and CDR2 SNTAGT. CDR3 in DNA: TGTGCCAGCAGTGACTCAGAGGTCGGGGAGCTGTTTTTT. Translated, it gives CASSDSEVGELFF.

This clonotype was detected only a few times. The V gene is TRBV3-1, the J gene TRBJ2-7, with 8 bases identical to TRBD1. Germline lookup yields CDR1 LGHDT and CDR2 YNNKEL (reference sequence). Germline trimming cut 0 bases from V and 2 bases from J; bases unmatched to any gene: 6. The CDR3 consists of 16 residues. In nucleotides, the CDR3 is TGTGCCAGCAGCCAAGATCATGCGACAGGGGCCTACGAGCAGTACGTC. Protein: CASSQDHATGAYEQYV.

The CDR3 bases are TGTGCCAGCAGCTCACGGGGGTCCTATAATTCACCCCTCCACTTT. Amino acid sequence: CASSSRGSYNSPLHF. V usage is TRBV7-2 and J usage is TRBJ1-6; possibly TRBD1 for D (5 bases). CDR1 is SGHTA and CDR2 is FQGNSA in the germline V gene. This CDR3 contains 15 residues. V lost 4 bases and J 1 base, leaving 8 bases between the germline ends.

The CDR3 region is CATSNSRGYEQYF. DNA of the CDR3: TGTGCCACCAGCAATAGCAGGGGGTACGAGCAGTACTTC. The chain uses TRBV15 and TRBJ2-7, with 7 bases lining up with TRBD1. V dropped 4 bases and J dropped 4; count of bases not matched to a gene: 4. This CDR3 has 13 residues. Germline values: CDR1 LNHNV, CDR2 YYDKDF (reference sequence).

CDR3 nucleotide sequence: TGTGCCAGCAGCCAAGTTTTGGGAGGGAACGAGCAGTACTTC. Amino acids: CASSQVLGGNEQYF. The V and J genes are TRBV16 and TRBJ2-7, with 7 bases matching TRBD2. The V segment lost 2 bases and the J segment 5 bases; nucleotides outside the gene matches: 6. Germline V gene lookup returns CDR1 KGHSY and CDR2 FQNENV. CDR3 length: 14 amino acids.

The chain combines TRBV11-2 with TRBJ2-1; D is perhaps TRBD2 (6 bases). This CDR3 has 12 amino acids. Trimming pared 11 bases from V and 9 bases from J, leaving 17 bases between. Germline CDR1 reads SGHAT; CDR2 reads FQNNGV. The CDR3 sequence: CASRTGGFEQFF. The CDR3 DNA is TGTGCCTCAAGGACTGGGGGGTTTGAGCAGTTCTTC.

This clonotype was observed a few times. The CDR3 spells CASSPGTGGALHEQFF. The CDR3 nucleotides read TGTGCCAGCAGCCCGGGGACAGGGGGCGCGCTCCATGAGCAGTTCTTC. The rearrangement uses TRBV12-3 or TRBV12-4 and TRBJ2-1; TRBD1 matches 12 bases. Losses at the gene ends were 6 bases for V and 8 bases for J; bases not matched to a gene: 11. There are 16 residues in the CDR3.

This clonotype has a handful of counts. The rearrangement joins TRBV5-6 to TRBJ2-7, with 9 bases aligning to TRBD1. There are 14 residues in the CDR3. The V and J ends lost 3 bases and 6 bases, in that order; junction bases with no gene match: 7. The germline CDR1 and CDR2 sequences are SGHDT and YYEEEE. The CDR3 sequence is CASSSRTGVREQYF. DNA for the CDR3: TGTGCCAGCAGCTCACGGACAGGGGTGCGCGAGCAGTACTTC. The variable domain in full, with the rest retrieved from reference TRBV5-6 and TRBJ2-7, is DAGVTQSPTHLIKTRGQQVTLRCSPKSGHDTVSWYQQALGQGPQFIFQYYEEEERQRGNFPDRFSGHQFPNYSSELNVNALLLGDSALYLCASSSRTGVREQYFGPGTRLTVT.